This entry lists 22 T cell receptor beta chains sequenced from one sample in a study of T cell responses to AZD1222 COVID-19 vaccine. Repertoires were generated with immunoSEQ multiplex PCR, while TCRdb's copy carries only in-frame clones and drops some. This table has approximately 150,000 clones, 90% to 95% appearing once. Here the sequenced sample was peripheral blood, taken on day 0 of MenACWY control vaccination. The receptors originated from an adult in good health.

The rearrangement joins TRBV5-1 to TRBJ1-2; 10 positions agree with TRBD1. The ends lost 4 bases at V and 0 bases at J; junction bases unmatched: 9. The length of the CDR3 is 17 residues. The germline V gene has CDR1 SGHRS and CDR2 YFSETQ. For the CDR3, the DNA is TGCGCCAGCAGCACAACGACAGGGGGCGCTTCTAACTATGGCTACACCTTC. This sequence encodes CASSTTTGGASNYGYTF.

The chain employs TRBV10-1 and TRBJ2-1; 11 bases fit TRBD2. Looked up from germline, CDR1 is WNHNN and CDR2 is SYGVQD (reference sequence). V gave up 5 bases and J gave up 8 bases; unmatched junction bases: 5. This CDR3 has 14 amino acids. The CDR3 DNA is TGCGCCAGCAGTACTAGCGGGAGAATCTATGAGCAGTTCTTC. Translation gives CASSTSGRIYEQFF.

V gene TRBV2 combines with J gene TRBJ1-3; D is unresolved. The V gene lost 4 bases and the J gene lost 4 bases, with 11 bases spanning the gap. The CDR3 totals 14 residues. The germline V gene has CDR1 SNHLY and CDR2 FYNNEI. Here the CDR3 DNA reads TGTGCCAGCAGTGCTACCGGGGAAGGAAACACCATATATTTT. Translation: CASSATGEGNTIYF.

The rearrangement uses TRBV7-8 and TRBJ1-1; TRBD1 agrees at 7 bases. After removal of 5 bases from V and 0 bases from J, the junction contained 9 bases not matched to a gene. The CDR3 runs to 16 residues. Per germline, CDR1 SGHVS and CDR2 FQNEAQ. The CDR3 DNA sequence: TGTGCCAGCAGCGTCACAGGGGCATCAATGAACACTGAAGCTTTCTTT. As protein: CASSVTGASMNTEAFF.

V is TRBV4-2 and J is TRBJ1-6; D is ambiguous. The CDR3 spans 12 residues. CDR1 is LGHNA, CDR2 YNFKEQ, per germline. Trimming took off 1 base at V and 10 bases at J, with 5 bases between the two ends. This CDR3 reads CASSQGTSPLHF. The CDR3 nucleotides read TGTGCCAGCAGCCAAGGGACGTCACCCCTCCACTTT.

This chain links TRBV7-9 with TRBJ2-1, with TRBD2 identical over 9 bases. This CDR3 contains 18 residues. Trimming cost V 5 bases and J 2 bases; bases outside gene matches: 13. Germline loops: CDR1 SEHNR, CDR2 FQNEAQ (reference sequence). CDR3 protein: CASSADLGLASAYNEQFF. Here the CDR3 DNA reads TGTGCCAGCAGCGCTGATTTAGGACTAGCGAGCGCCTACAATGAGCAGTTCTTC.

The V gene is TRBV10-3, the J gene TRBJ2-7, with 12 bases matching TRBD2. The CDR3 consists of 16 residues. Germline CDR1 reads ENHRY; CDR2 reads SYGVKD. V lost 5 bases and J lost 1; bases outside the gene matches: 6. This CDR3 is CAISNVLAGGSYEQYF. CDR3 DNA sequence: TGTGCCATCAGTAACGTACTAGCGGGAGGTTCCTACGAGCAGTACTTC.

This chain uses TRBV7-8 with TRBJ2-1; 14 bases map to TRBD2. The CDR3 runs to 16 residues. Unmatched junction bases numbered 3, after V lost 3 bases and J lost 5 bases. Germline CDR1 SGHVS, CDR2 FQNEAQ. The DNA of the CDR3 is TGTGCCAGCAGCTTCGGACTAGCGGGAGGAGACAATGAGCAGTTCTTC. Encoded protein: CASSFGLAGGDNEQFF.

The V and J genes are TRBV6-5 and TRBJ1-1; TRBD1 is a possible D gene (6 bases). CDR3 length: 15 amino acids. Germline CDR1 and CDR2: MNHEY and SVGAGI. Trimming took off 8 bases at V and 5 bases at J, with 21 bases between the two ends. The CDR3 is CASHPARGESTEAFF. CDR3 sequence (DNA): TGTGCCAGCCACCCCGCGAGGGGGGAGAGTACTGAAGCTTTCTTT.

CDR3 sequence: CASSLGIEAFF. The DNA of the CDR3 is TGTGCCAGCAGCCTCGGGATTGAAGCTTTCTTT. The V call is TRBV11-3, the J call TRBJ1-1; D remains ambiguous. CDR3 length equals 11 residues. With 5 bases removed from V and 7 bases from J, the gap between germline ends came to 8 bases. Germline V lookup: CDR1 SGHNT, CDR2 YENEEA.

The CDR3 loop reads CASKGPGLDGYTF. The CDR3, as DNA: TGTGCCAGTAAGGGGCCTGGCTTAGATGGCTACACCTTC. This sequence joins TRBV19 and TRBJ1-2, with D possibly matching TRBD1 (5 bases). Germline CDR1 is LNHDA and CDR2 is SQIVND (reference sequence). Trimming stripped 7 bases from V and 6 bases from J, with 15 bases between. This CDR3 is 13 amino acids long.

In nucleotides, the CDR3 is TGCGCCAGCAGCTTGACAGGGGGCGCGTCCACTGAAGCTTTCTTT. This codes for CASSLTGGASTEAFF. The rearrangement uses TRBV5-1 and TRBJ1-1; 9 nucleotides line up with TRBD1. The CDR3 covers 15 residues. V lost 1 base, J lost 4 bases, and 5 bases stayed unmatched. CDR1 is SGHRS, CDR2 YFSETQ, per germline.

This chain connects TRBV11-3 to TRBJ1-4; D gene unclear. Trimming removed 5 bases at V and 7 bases at J, with 8 bases between. Germline-derived CDR1 and CDR2 are SGHNT and YENEEA. This CDR3 is built from 12 residues. CDR3 residues: CASSPRGEKLFF. The CDR3 nucleotides read TGTGCCAGCAGCCCCCGGGGTGAAAAACTGTTTTTT.

The chain carries TRBV10-3 and TRBJ1-1, with D perhaps matching TRBD1 (5 bases). The CDR3 consists of 13 residues. CDR1 is ENHRY, CDR2 SYGVKD, per germline. The V and J ends lost 5 bases and 0 bases respectively, with 7 bases between them. CDR3 in amino acids: CAISPDMNTEAFF. The CDR3, as DNA: TGTGCCATCAGTCCGGACATGAACACTGAAGCTTTCTTT.

The chain is built from TRBV7-2 and TRBJ1-1; D is unclear. This CDR3 is 15 amino acids long. The germline gives CDR1 SGHTA, CDR2 FQGNSA. V was cut by 5 bases and J by 3 bases, with 16 bases left in between. The CDR3 nucleotides are TGTGCCAGCAGCCCCGATCCTGGGGTCGACACTGAAGCTTTCTTT. Its protein is CASSPDPGVDTEAFF.

The rearrangement uses TRBV7-9 and TRBJ2-7; D call uncertain. CDR3 length equals 11 residues. Per germline, CDR1 SEHNR and CDR2 FQNEAQ (reference sequence). Deletions cut 5 bases from V and 7 bases from J, with 9 bases between. The CDR3 DNA reads as TGTGCCAGCAGCCTCAAGATGGAGCAGTACTTC. Amino acid sequence: CASSLKMEQYF.

The chain carries TRBV14 and TRBJ1-1; D is perhaps TRBD1 (5 bases). CDR1 SGHDN and CDR2 FVKESK come from the germline V gene. Trimming stripped 4 bases from V and 4 bases from J, with 10 bases between. There are 13 residues in the CDR3. The CDR3 sequence is CASSPGARTEAFF. The CDR3 bases are TGTGCCAGCAGCCCTGGGGCCCGCACTGAAGCTTTCTTT.

The chain has TRBV29-1 and TRBJ2-1; 9 positions match TRBD2. V lost 5 bases, J lost 7 bases, and 9 bases stayed unmatched. The V gene's germline CDR1 is SQVTM and CDR2 ANQGSEA. CDR3 size: 14 residues. The CDR3, as DNA: TGCAGCGTTTCTTCTAGCGGGGTCCCGAATGAGCAGTTCTTC. Its protein is CSVSSSGVPNEQFF.

The chain couples TRBV24-1 to TRBJ2-1, with D uncertain. V was clipped by 0 bases and J by 8 bases, with 13 bases between them. Germline CDR1 is KGHDR and CDR2 is SFDVKD. This CDR3 has 15 amino acids. Written as DNA, the CDR3 is TGTGCCACCAGTGATTTGTCCGGGTACAAGGATGAGCAGTTCTTC. It specifies CATSDLSGYKDEQFF.

CDR3 residues: CASSFGASGRESQFF. CDR3 bases: TGTGCCAGCAGTTTCGGGGCTAGCGGGAGGGAGTCGCAGTTCTTC. The V gene is TRBV28, the J gene TRBJ2-1, with 12 bases that match TRBD2. Germline V gene data show CDR1 as MDHEN and CDR2 as SYDVKM. V shed 3 bases, J shed 12 bases, and the junction held 9 bases outside the gene matches. CDR3 length: 15 amino acids.

V is TRBV5-1 and J is TRBJ2-3; D tentatively fits TRBD1 or TRBD2 (5 bases each). Deletions cut 6 bases from V and 2 bases from J, with 19 bases between. Germline V gene lookup returns CDR1 SGHRS and CDR2 YFSETQ. The CDR3 is made up of 16 amino acids. The CDR3 loop reads CASISGPGSITDTQYF. In nucleotides, the CDR3 is TGCGCCAGCATCTCGGGACCGGGCAGTATCACAGATACGCAGTATTTT.

V gene TRBV10-3 combines with J gene TRBJ2-7; 13 bases align to TRBD2. This CDR3 is 17 amino acids long. The germline CDR1 and CDR2 sequences are ENHRY and SYGVKD. The V and J ends lost 10 bases and 5 bases, in that order; junction bases with no gene match: 17. CDR3 in amino acids: CATEARTSGSRTNEQYF. CDR3 DNA sequence: TGTGCCACCGAAGCTCGGACTAGCGGGAGTAGGACCAACGAGCAGTACTTC.